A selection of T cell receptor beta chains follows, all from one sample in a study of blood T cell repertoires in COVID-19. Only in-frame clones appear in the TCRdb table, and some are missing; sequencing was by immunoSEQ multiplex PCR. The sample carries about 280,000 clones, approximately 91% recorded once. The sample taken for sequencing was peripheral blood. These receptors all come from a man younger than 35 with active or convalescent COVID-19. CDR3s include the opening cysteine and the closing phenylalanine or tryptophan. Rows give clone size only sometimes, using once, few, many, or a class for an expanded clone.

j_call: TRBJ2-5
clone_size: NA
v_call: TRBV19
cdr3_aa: CASSWAGFNQETQYF

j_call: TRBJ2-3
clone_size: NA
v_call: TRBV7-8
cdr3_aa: CASSSHSGGPGTDTQYF

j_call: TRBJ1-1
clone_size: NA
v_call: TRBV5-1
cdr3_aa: CASSLAYRERGTEAFF

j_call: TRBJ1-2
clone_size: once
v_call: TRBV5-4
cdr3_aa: CASSLTGGVNGYTF

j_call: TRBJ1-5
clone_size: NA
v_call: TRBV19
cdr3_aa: CASSTLRDNNQPQHF

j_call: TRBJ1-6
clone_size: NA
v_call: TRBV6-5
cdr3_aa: CASSTVGSPLHF

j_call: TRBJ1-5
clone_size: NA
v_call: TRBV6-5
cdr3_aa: CASSRTQEQPQHF

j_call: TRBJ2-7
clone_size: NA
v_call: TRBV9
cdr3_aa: CASSVGDRGPFEQYF

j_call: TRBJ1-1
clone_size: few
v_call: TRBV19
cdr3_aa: CASRTAELQAFF

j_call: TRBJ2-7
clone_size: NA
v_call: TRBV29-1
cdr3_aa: CSVETPGGTYEQYF

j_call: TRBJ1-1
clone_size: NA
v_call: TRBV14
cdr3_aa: CASSSRGGLNTEAFF

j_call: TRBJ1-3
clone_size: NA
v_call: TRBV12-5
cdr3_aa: CASGLVLGNTIYF

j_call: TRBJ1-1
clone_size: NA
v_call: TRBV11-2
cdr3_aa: CASSFAGEMNTEAFF

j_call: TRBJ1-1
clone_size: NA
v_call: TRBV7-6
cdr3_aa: CASSFGEGGSFNTEAFF

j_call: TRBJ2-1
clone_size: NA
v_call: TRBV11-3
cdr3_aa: CASSKAGSGEQFF

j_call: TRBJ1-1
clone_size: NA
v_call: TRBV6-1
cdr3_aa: CASSEREGDTEAFF

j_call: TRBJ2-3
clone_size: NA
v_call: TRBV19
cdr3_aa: CASSPLLGRGQGTDTQYF

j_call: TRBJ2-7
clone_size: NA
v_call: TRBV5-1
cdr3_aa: CASSLQGAVTYEQYF

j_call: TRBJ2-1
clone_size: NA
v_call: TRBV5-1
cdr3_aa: CASSFTDRGAYNEQFF

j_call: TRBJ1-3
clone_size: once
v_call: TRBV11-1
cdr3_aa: CASRQDRAGNTIYF

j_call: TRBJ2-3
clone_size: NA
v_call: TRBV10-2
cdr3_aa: CASSEGLAGTDTQYF

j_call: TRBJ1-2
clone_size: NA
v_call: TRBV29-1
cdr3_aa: CSVEEGQGYGYTF

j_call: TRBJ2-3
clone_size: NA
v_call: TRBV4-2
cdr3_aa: CASSLGTSGGYTDTQYF

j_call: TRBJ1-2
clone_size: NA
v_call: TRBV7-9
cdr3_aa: CASSLRSGGAGYGYTF

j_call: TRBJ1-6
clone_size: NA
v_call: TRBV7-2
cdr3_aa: CASATSRGRARDSPLHF

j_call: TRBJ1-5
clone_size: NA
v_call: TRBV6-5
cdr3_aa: CASRTDRGGNQPQHF

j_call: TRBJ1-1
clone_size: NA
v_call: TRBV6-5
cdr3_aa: CASSLTRGGQTEAFF

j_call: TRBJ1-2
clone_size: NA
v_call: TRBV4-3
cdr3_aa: CASSQEPGQGRSYGYTF

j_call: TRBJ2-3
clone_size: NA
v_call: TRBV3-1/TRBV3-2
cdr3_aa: CASSQVRGGASDTQYF

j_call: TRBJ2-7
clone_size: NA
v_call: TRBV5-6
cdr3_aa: CASSNLKDRTARAYEQYF

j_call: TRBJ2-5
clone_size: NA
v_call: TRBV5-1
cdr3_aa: CASSSRGTPVETQYF

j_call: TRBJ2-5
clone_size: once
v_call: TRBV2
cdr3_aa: CATGETQYF

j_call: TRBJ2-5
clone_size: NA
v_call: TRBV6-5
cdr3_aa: CASSRSGDGPETQYF

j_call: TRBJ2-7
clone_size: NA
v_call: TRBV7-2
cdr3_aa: CASSWDRGQYEQYF

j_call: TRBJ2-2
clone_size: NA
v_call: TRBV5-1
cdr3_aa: CASSYITGELFF

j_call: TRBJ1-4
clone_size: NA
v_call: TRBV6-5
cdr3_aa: CASVDRGDEKLFF

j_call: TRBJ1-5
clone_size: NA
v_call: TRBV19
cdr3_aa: CASSGQRQIRSLSNQPQHF

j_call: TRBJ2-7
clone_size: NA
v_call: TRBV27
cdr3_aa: CASSLNLGLAYEQYF

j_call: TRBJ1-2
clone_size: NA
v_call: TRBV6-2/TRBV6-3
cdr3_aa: CASSQDRVYGYTF

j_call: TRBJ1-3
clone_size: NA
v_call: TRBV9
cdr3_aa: CASSPWTGVGNTIYF

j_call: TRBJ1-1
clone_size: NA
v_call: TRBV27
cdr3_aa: CASSLSVSAEAFF

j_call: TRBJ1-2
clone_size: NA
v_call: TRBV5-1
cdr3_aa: CASSFVGSLEYGYTF

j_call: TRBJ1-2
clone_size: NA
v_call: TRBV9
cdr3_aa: CASSPERGVNGYTF

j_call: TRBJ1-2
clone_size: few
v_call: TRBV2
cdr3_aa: CATRVYRESRGYTF

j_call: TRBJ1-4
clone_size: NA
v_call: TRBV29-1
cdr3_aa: CSARTGGEKLFF

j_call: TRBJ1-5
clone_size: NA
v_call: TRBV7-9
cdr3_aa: CASSLGQVSNQPQHF

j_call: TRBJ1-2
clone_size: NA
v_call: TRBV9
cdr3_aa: CASSGPGGVDGYTF

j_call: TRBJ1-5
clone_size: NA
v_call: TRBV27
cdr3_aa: CASSPGGWQPQHF

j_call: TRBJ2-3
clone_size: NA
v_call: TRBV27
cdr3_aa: CASATDRGLTDTQYF

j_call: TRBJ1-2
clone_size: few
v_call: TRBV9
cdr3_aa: CASSSPTGTPNYGYTF

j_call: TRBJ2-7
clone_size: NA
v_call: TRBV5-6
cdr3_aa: CASSLAREQYF

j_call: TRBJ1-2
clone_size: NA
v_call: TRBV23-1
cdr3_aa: CASRSVGGDYGYTF

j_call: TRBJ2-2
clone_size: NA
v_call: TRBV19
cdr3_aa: CASTTWVAGASTGELFF